The sequence of this T cell receptor (beta chain) was determined in a study of T-cell reconstitution after alpha-beta-depleted transplantation in children. CDR1 DFQATT and CDR2 SNEGSKA come from the germline V gene (reference sequence). The CDR3 covers 14 residues. Unique molecular identifiers were built into the TCRbeta library. TCRdb reprocessed the PCR reads with MiXCR, giving one entry per CDR3 protein. In the table there are around 960,000 distinct CDR3 sequences, around 30% of which are singletons. The clonotype originates from a boy less than two years old who had a stem cell transplant for SCID, so the T cells may come from the graft donor. The material sequenced was PBMCs, mostly from graft donor cells, taken 360 days after TCRalphabeta/CD19-depleted stem cell transplant. V usage is TRBV20-1 and J usage is TRBJ2-3; 7 nucleotides align to TRBD2. The DNA for the CDR3 is TGCACCCGGGGAGGGTTGGGGGTCACAGATACGCAGTATTTT. Encoded protein: CTRGGLGVTDTQYF.